The source of this TCR beta chain is a study of T-cell reconstitution after alpha-beta-depleted transplantation in children. Study-wide results and caveats: High day-60 TCRbeta diversity in some patients came from surviving recipient T cells and thymic progenitors. By about two months after transplant, alpha-beta T cells reportedly arose from several hundred graft clones that had expanded. At the one-year point after transplant, T-cell counts and TCRbeta diversity were found to come mostly from T cells that had been newly produced.

This clonotype has at least ten counts. Antigen specificity is unknown. Preparation of the TCRbeta library used unique molecular identifiers. TCRdb re-called the PCR reads with MiXCR, one entry per CDR3 protein. The sample carries some 110,000 distinct CDR3 sequences, 10% to 13% recorded once. Trimming pared 6 bases from V and 5 bases from J, leaving 16 bases between. The length of the CDR3 is 15 residues. The sequenced sample was PBMCs, obtained before TCRalphabeta/CD19-depleted stem cell transplant. This TCR derives from a boy aged 2 to 10 with acute lymphoblastic leukemia, due to receive a stem cell transplant. J is TRBJ2-2 and V is TRBV12-3 or TRBV12-4, with TRBD1 as a possible D gene (6 bases). CDR3 sequence: CASSPYRVGTGELFF. The CDR3 coding sequence is TGTGCCAGCAGCCCCTACAGGGTGGGGACCGGGGAGCTGTTTTTT.